This T cell receptor (beta chain) appears in the sequencing data of a study of cytomegalovirus exposure and HLA in healthy donors. Study-wide results and limits: Later analysis placed DRB1 highest and HLA-C lowest in TCR association rates, which differed by HLA locus. Accurate prediction of most subjects' HLA-A and HLA-B alleles from TCR beta sequences was reported. Among CMV-associated TCR beta chains, most appeared HLA-restricted in a later analysis.

As concerns this clone: Its antigen is undetermined.

Trimming cost V 1 base and J 2 bases, with 9 bases left between them. In germline, CDR1 is SGHVS, CDR2 FQNEAQ. There are 15 residues in the CDR3. The PCR used 60 Vbeta and 13 Jbeta primers. Some clones are missing from TCRdb's copy, which holds only in-frame ones; the method was immunoSEQ multiplex PCR. The table has over 60,000 clones, 75% seen once. The clonotype originates from a man between 70 and 80 years old in good health and CMV-seronegative. The source material was PBMCs. The chain employs TRBV7-8 and TRBJ1-3; a possible D gene is TRBD1 (5 bases). Here the CDR3 reads CASSLGGVPGNTIYF. The CDR3 DNA sequence: TGTGCCAGCAGCTTAGGGGGGGTTCCTGGAAACACCATATATTTT.